This TCR beta chain originates from a study of blood T cell repertoires in COVID-19. As for the study in general: The samples span acute and convalescent COVID-19 from the United States, Italy and Spain. PBMCs, B-cell-depleted T cells, or T cells were the source of the cDNA or gDNA that made up the material.

Original processing notes: The authors estimated nucleated cell counts from reference gene primer amplification. Profiling relied on immunoSEQ multiplex PCR, and the TCRdb table lists in-frame clones only, not all of them. The DNA was the basis for D and trimming; V, J and clone size are from that table. The table records around 200,000 clones, roughly 80% of them present only once. V dropped 11 bases and J dropped 5 bases, with 16 bases sitting between them. The CDR3 runs to 13 residues. CDR1 is ENHRY and CDR2 is SYGVKD in the germline V gene. The sample comprised peripheral blood. The TCR originated in a man aged 25 to 40 with active or convalescent COVID-19. The chain recombines TRBV10-3 with TRBJ2-1; TRBD1 is a possible D gene (5 bases). Here the CDR3 reads CAVQDAVNNEQFF. In nucleotides, the CDR3 is TGTGCCGTACAGGATGCCGTCAACAATGAGCAGTTCTTC.